Each of the 13 T cell receptor beta chains below was sequenced from the same sample in a study of vaccination and CD4 T cells after COVID-19. The treatment is: 10-day PBMC culture with coronavirus spike peptide pools or control peptides (ViraFEST assay). Cultured CD4+ T cells had their DNA profiled by the Oncomine TCR Beta short-read assay. TCRdb re-analysed the PCR reads in MiXCR, keeping a single row per CDR3 protein. The data contain 20,000 to 25,000 distinct CDR3 sequences, 35% to 55% of them singletons. No antigen has been assigned to these receptors. Source material: CD4+ T cells from blood, cultured in vitro. All receptors derive from a human donor who had recovered from COVID-19.

Points on this clonotype: Just one base apart from a much larger clone, this may be a read error. The chain links TRBV5-4 to TRBJ1-1; possibly TRBD1 for D (6 bases). This CDR3 spans 15 amino acids. Trimming shortened V by 4 bases and J by 2 bases, and 15 bases separated the two germline ends. Germline V gives CDR1 SGHNT, CDR2 YYREEE (reference sequence). The CDR3 protein is CASSPGQWSNTEAFF. The CDR3 bases are TGTGCCAGCAGCCCAGGACAGTGGAGCAACACTGAAGCTTTCTTT.

This chain's CDR3 is CASSQADRNTEAFF. The CDR3 DNA is TGCGCCAGCAGCCAAGCGGACAGGAACACTGAAGCTTTCTTT. J is TRBJ1-1 and V is TRBV4-1; possibly TRBD1 for D (6 bases). Trimming removed 1 base at V and 1 base at J, with 7 bases between. The germline CDR1 and CDR2 sequences are MGHRA and YSYEKL. CDR3 length: 14 amino acids.

V gene TRBV7-9 combines with J gene TRBJ2-1, with 14 bases aligning to TRBD2. V lost 2 bases to trimming and J lost 4 bases; unmatched junction nucleotides: 4. This CDR3 is built from 17 residues. CDR1 is SEHNR and CDR2 is FQNEAQ in the germline V gene (reference sequence). The DNA for the CDR3 is TGTGCCAGCAGCTTACCCGGACTAGCGGGAGGATACAATGAGCAGTTCTTC. Amino acids: CASSLPGLAGGYNEQFF.

The chain is built from TRBV18 and TRBJ2-7; 8 nucleotides agree with TRBD1. The CDR3 spans 15 residues. CDR1 and CDR2 (germline): KGHSH, LQKENI. The V segment lost 3 bases and the J segment 1 base; nucleotides outside the gene matches: 5. The CDR3 nucleotides are TGTGCCAGCTCACCGAGACAGGGGTATTCCTACGAGCAGTACTTC. This codes for CASSPRQGYSYEQYF.

The chain joins TRBV10-2 to TRBJ1-1; 8 bases agree with TRBD1. The CDR3 runs 17 residues. With V trimmed by 2 bases and J by 2 bases, 10 bases remained unmatched. Germline loops: CDR1 WSHSY, CDR2 SAAADI. The CDR3 DNA is TGCGCCAGCAGTGAGGTTTCAGGGGGCCCCGGAAACACTGAAGCTTTCTTT. This sequence encodes CASSEVSGGPGNTEAFF.

The chain recombines TRBV2 with TRBJ2-1; no clear D gene. V was cut by 0 bases and J by 10 bases, with 13 bases left in between. The length of the CDR3 is 14 residues. Germline V lookup: CDR1 SNHLY, CDR2 FYNNEI. As DNA, the CDR3 is TGTGCCAGCAGTGAAGCGCCCGATAGTCCCGAGCAGTTCTTC. It yields the protein CASSEAPDSPEQFF.

This clonotype was found a few times. V and J are TRBV2 and TRBJ2-7, with 7 bases that match TRBD1. Looked up from germline, CDR1 is SNHLY and CDR2 is FYNNEI. Losses at the gene ends were 8 bases for V and 0 bases for J; bases not matched to a gene: 7. The CDR3 spans 14 residues. CDR3 DNA sequence: TGTGCCAGCTTTAGGACAGGTCTCTCCTACGAGCAGTACTTC. Its protein is CASFRTGLSYEQYF.

The gene calls are TRBV19 and TRBJ2-6; D is undetermined. Germline CDR1 reads LNHDA; CDR2 reads SQIVND (reference sequence). V dropped 6 bases and J dropped 0 bases, with 15 bases sitting between them. The CDR3 contains 17 residues. The CDR3 loop is CASRRDTGFSGANVLTF. The DNA of the CDR3 is TGTGCCAGTAGAAGAGACACCGGATTCTCTGGGGCCAACGTCCTGACTTTC.

The chain uses TRBV6-1 and TRBJ2-7; TRBD2 might be the D (5 bases). The CDR3 spans 15 residues. From germline, CDR1 is MNHNS and CDR2 SASEGT. The V end lost 5 bases, the J end lost 0 bases, and 14 bases lay between the germline ends. The CDR3 sequence is CASSPRAASSYEQYF. The CDR3 coding sequence is TGTGCCAGCAGTCCGAGGGCCGCGAGCTCCTACGAGCAGTACTTC.

V gene TRBV21-1 combines with J gene TRBJ2-1; TRBD1 reflects the table's D call only, with no check against the DNA. TRBV21-1 constitutes a pseudogene. CDR3 length: 17 residues. The CDR3 DNA sequence: TGTGCCAGCAGCAAAAAGGGGGTTTACACCGAGGGGAATGAGCAGTTCTTC. Protein sequence: CASSKKGVYTEGNEQFF.

This clonotype was found a few times. In DNA form, the CDR3 reads TGTGCCAGCAGTGACTCCAGGGGGATCTATGGCTACACCTTC. Protein: CASSDSRGIYGYTF. This sequence joins TRBV6-4 and TRBJ1-2; 7 nucleotides align to TRBD1. The CDR3 runs 14 residues. From germline, CDR1 is MRHNA and CDR2 SNTAGT. V was clipped by 0 bases and J by 4 bases; unmatched bases: 2.

This chain links TRBV29-1 with TRBJ2-3, with D maybe TRBD2 (5 bases). The CDR3 has 13 residues. The germline gives CDR1 SQVTM, CDR2 ANQGSEA. V lost 3 bases to trimming and J lost 4 bases, with 11 bases between them. Here the CDR3 reads CSVEITRADTQYF. The CDR3 DNA reads TGCAGCGTTGAGATCACTAGGGCAGATACGCAGTATTTT.

This chain connects TRBV2 to TRBJ1-2; perhaps TRBD1 as D (6 bases). Looked up from germline, CDR1 is SNHLY and CDR2 is FYNNEI. Trimming took off 10 bases at V and 4 bases at J, with 16 bases between the two ends. The CDR3 loop spans 13 amino acids. CDR3 nucleotides: TGTGCCACCGAGGACAGTCTAAGCTATGGCTACACCTTC. Translating it yields CATEDSLSYGYTF.